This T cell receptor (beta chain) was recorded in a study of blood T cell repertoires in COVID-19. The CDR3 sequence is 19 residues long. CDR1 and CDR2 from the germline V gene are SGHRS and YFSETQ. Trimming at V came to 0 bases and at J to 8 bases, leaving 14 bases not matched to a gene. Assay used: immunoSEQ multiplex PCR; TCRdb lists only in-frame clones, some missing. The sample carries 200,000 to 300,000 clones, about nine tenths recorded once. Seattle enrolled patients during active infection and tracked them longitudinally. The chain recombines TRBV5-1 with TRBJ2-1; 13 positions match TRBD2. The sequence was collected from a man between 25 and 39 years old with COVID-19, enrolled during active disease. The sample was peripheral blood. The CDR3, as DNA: TGCGCCAGCAGCTTGGAGGGACTAGCGGGGCTAGACCGAGGTGATGAGCAGTTCTTC. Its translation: CASSLEGLAGLDRGDEQFF.